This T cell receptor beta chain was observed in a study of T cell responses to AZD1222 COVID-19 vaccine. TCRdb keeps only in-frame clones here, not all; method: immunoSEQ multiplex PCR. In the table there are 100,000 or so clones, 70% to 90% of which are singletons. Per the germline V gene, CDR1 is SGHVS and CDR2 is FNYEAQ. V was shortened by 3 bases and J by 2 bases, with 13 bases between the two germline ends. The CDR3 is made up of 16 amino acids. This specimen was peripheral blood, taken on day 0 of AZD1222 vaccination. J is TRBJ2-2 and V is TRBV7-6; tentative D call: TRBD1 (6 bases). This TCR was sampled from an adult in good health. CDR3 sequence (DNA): TGTGCCAGCAGCTTCCTGAACAGGGCCAACACCGGGGAGCTGTTTTTT. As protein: CASSFLNRANTGELFF.